This T cell receptor (beta chain) originates from a study of shared clonotypes between healthy human individuals. V lost 5 bases, J lost 5 bases, and 12 bases lay in between. CDR3 length: 13 residues. Per the germline V gene, CDR1 is SGHTA and CDR2 is FQGNSA. Profiling relied on immunoSEQ multiplex PCR, and the TCRdb table lists in-frame clones only, not all of them. The table has roughly 2.2 million clones, approximately 93% seen once. This rearrangement joins TRBV7-2 to TRBJ2-5, with no clear D. The sequence was collected from a man aged 18 to 29 in good health. Some clones in this sample may be carry-over from other donors' samples. Sequenced material: naive CD4+ T cells from PBMCs. This sample's subset: CD45RA+ positively selected. The chain's CDR3 is CASSPSLVETQYF. DNA of the CDR3: TGTGCCAGCAGCCCATCTTTGGTGGAGACCCAGTACTTC.